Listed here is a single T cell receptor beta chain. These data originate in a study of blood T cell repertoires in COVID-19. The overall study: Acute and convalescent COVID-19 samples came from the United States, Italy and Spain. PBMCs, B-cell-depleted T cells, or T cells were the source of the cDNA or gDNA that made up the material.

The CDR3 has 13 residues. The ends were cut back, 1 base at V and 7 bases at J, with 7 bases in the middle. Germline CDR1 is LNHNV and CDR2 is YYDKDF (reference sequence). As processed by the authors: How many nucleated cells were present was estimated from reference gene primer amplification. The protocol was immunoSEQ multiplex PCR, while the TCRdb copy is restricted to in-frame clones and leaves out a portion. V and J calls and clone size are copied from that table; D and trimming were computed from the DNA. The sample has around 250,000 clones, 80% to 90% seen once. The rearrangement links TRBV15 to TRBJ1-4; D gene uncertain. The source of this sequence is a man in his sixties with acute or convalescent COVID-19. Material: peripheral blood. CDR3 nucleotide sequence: TGTGCCACCAGCAGAGGAGAGGGTGAAAAACTGTTTTTT. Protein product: CATSRGEGEKLFF.